This record looks at one TCR beta chain sequence and its context. The antigen remains unidentified. This sample stems from a study of T cells generated in artificial thymic organoids. Reverse primers in the TRAC or TRBC constant regions drove separate semi-nested PCRs for TCRalpha and TCRbeta. TCRdb called the 5' RACE reads again in MiXCR, with one record for every CDR3 protein. The profile shows roughly 5,100 distinct CDR3 sequences, 25% to 30% of them singletons. The organoids combined MS5 murine stromal cells carrying human DLL1 with human hematopoietic stem and progenitor cells. FACS-sorted CD34+CD3- hematopoietic stem and progenitor cells, with residual T cells removed, seeded the organoids. B27, FLT3L, IL-7 and ascorbic acid supplemented the serum-free organoid medium. V lost 5 bases to trimming and J lost 2 bases, with 18 bases between them. CDR1 is MNHNS and CDR2 is SASEGT in the germline V gene. The CDR3 extends over 16 amino acids.

The sequence was collected from a human donor who gave cord blood stem cells for thymic organoid culture, a cardiac surgery patient who gave postnatal thymus, or a blood donor (not recorded which). Material: naive CD8+ T cells grown in artificial thymic organoids from cord blood stem and progenitor cells. Subset indicated: CD3+TCRalphabeta+CD8SP T cells; for blood, CD45RO-CCR7+ naive CD8+ T cells. The chain joins TRBV6-1 to TRBJ1-1; D gene ambiguous. The chain's CDR3 is CASSPRRAPENTEAFF. The CDR3, as DNA: TGTGCCAGCAGTCCCCGGCGGGCGCCAGAAAACACTGAAGCTTTCTTT.